Below are 15 T cell receptor beta chains sequenced from a single sample in a study of T cells in tumors after PD-1 blockade. Assay used: immunoSEQ multiplex PCR; TCRdb lists only in-frame clones, some missing. The sample yields 60,000 to 65,000 clones, around 74% seen once. Sequences were derived from PBMCs, sampled after anti-PD-1 treatment. The receptor set was obtained from a human donor with basal cell carcinoma.

This sequence joins TRBV15 and TRBJ1-1, with D possibly matching TRBD1 (6 bases). This CDR3 is 14 amino acids long. Per germline, CDR1 LNHNV and CDR2 YYDKDF (reference sequence). Deletions cut 5 bases from V and 0 bases from J, with 10 bases between. CDR3 amino acids: CATSGGAMNTEAFF. The CDR3 region has the DNA TGTGCCACCAGCGGGGGGGCCATGAACACTGAAGCTTTCTTT.

The V and J genes are TRBV28 and TRBJ1-5; D remains ambiguous. V lost 7 bases, J lost 6 bases, and 10 bases lay in between. Germline V gives CDR1 MDHEN, CDR2 SYDVKM. The CDR3 extends over 12 amino acids. The CDR3 spells CASTLGSQPQHF. CDR3 bases: TGTGCCAGCACCCTAGGGAGTCAGCCCCAGCATTTT.

CDR3 residues: CASSPWTGKNEQYF. The CDR3 nucleotides are TGTGCCAGCAGCCCCTGGACAGGGAAGAACGAGCAGTACTTC. The rearrangement links TRBV11-1 to TRBJ2-7; 8 nucleotides line up with TRBD1. Germline assignment: CDR1 SGHAT and CDR2 FQDESV (reference sequence). The length of the CDR3 is 14 residues. The ends lost 5 bases at V and 5 bases at J; junction bases unmatched: 8.

The chain has TRBV19 and TRBJ2-2, with D possibly matching TRBD1 (6 bases). CDR1 and CDR2 (germline): LNHDA, SQIVND (reference sequence). Trimming stripped 6 bases from V and 5 bases from J, with 16 bases between. The CDR3 extends over 15 amino acids. This chain's CDR3 is CASRGPGQGTGELFF. CDR3 bases: TGTGCCAGTAGGGGACCGGGACAAGGGACCGGGGAGCTGTTTTTT.

The chain carries TRBV28 and TRBJ2-2, with TRBD1 identical over 7 bases. Germline CDR1 and CDR2: MDHEN and SYDVKM. V gave up 6 bases and J gave up 4 bases; unmatched junction bases: 11. The CDR3 totals 16 residues. CDR3 loop: CASSQDRVGSTGELFF. As DNA, the CDR3 is TGTGCCAGCAGCCAAGACAGGGTCGGCAGCACCGGGGAGCTGTTTTTT.

This clone was recorded only once. V gene TRBV7-9 combines with J gene TRBJ1-2; D is perhaps TRBD1 (5 bases). The CDR3 covers 13 residues. The V end lost 5 bases, the J end lost 4 bases, and 11 bases lay between the germline ends. Germline V lookup: CDR1 SEHNR, CDR2 FQNEAQ (reference sequence). In DNA form, the CDR3 reads TGTGCCAGCAGCCGGGACGGCTTCTATGGCTACACCTTC. Amino acid sequence: CASSRDGFYGYTF.

The rearrangement uses TRBV18 and TRBJ1-5; D uncertain. The CDR3 has 15 amino acids. Germline V CDR1 and CDR2: KGHSH, LQKENI. V lost 0 bases and J lost 0, with 6 bases in between. CDR3 residues: CASSPPGSSNQPQHF. CDR3 sequence (DNA): TGTGCCAGCTCACCACCAGGGAGTAGCAATCAGCCCCAGCATTTT.

This rearrangement joins TRBV5-1 to TRBJ2-7; possible D gene TRBD2, 6 bases. Trimming shortened V by 2 bases and J by 4 bases, and 10 bases separated the two germline ends. The CDR3 loop spans 13 amino acids. The germline V gene encodes CDR1 SGHRS and CDR2 YFSETQ. The CDR3 loop reads CASSFSAGYEQYF. CDR3 bases: TGCGCCAGCAGCTTTTCGGCGGGGTACGAGCAGTACTTC.

The V gene is TRBV27, the J gene TRBJ1-4; D remains ambiguous. There are 16 residues in the CDR3. In germline, CDR1 is MNHEY, CDR2 SMNVEV (reference sequence). Trimming shortened V by 6 bases and J by 8 bases, and 22 bases separated the two germline ends. CDR3 DNA sequence: TGTGCCAGCAGCTCCGTCGGATGGCCGGAGTGGGAAAAACTGTTTTTT. Protein sequence: CASSSVGWPEWEKLFF.

J is TRBJ2-1 and V is TRBV5-4, with TRBD2 matching over 7 bases. CDR1 is SGHNT and CDR2 is YYREEE in the germline V gene (reference sequence). This CDR3 comprises 15 residues. Unmatched junction bases numbered 7, after V lost 1 base and J lost 6 bases. The CDR3 loop is CASSLLGGGFNEQFF. The DNA of the CDR3 is TGTGCCAGCAGCTTGTTGGGCGGGGGATTCAATGAGCAGTTCTTC.

This sequence joins TRBV7-7 and TRBJ2-5; TRBD2 matches 14 bases. CDR3 length: 16 amino acids. The V segment lost 5 bases and the J segment 2 bases; nucleotides outside the gene matches: 4. Germline CDR1 reads SSHAT; CDR2 reads FNYEAQ (reference sequence). The DNA for the CDR3 is TGTGCCAGCAGCCGGACTAGCGGGGGGAATCAAGAGACCCAGTACTTC. Translated, it gives CASSRTSGGNQETQYF.

With respect to this clone: One end of the junction varies from germline; a read error may be responsible. The gene calls are TRBV2 and TRBJ2-3, with 7 bases aligning to TRBD2. Germline V lookup: CDR1 SNHLY, CDR2 FYNNEI. The CDR3 length is 11 residues. The CDR3 bases are TGTGCCACCAGTGACGGGGGGACGCAGTATTTT. As protein: CATSDGGTQYF.

This clone has just one count. The chain uses TRBV27 and TRBJ2-1; TRBD2 matches at 12 bases. CDR1 is MNHEY, CDR2 SMNVEV, per germline (reference sequence). After removal of 4 bases from V and 4 bases from J, the junction contained 2 bases not matched to a gene. The CDR3 runs 15 residues. CDR3 sequence: CASSYGTSGYNEQFF. CDR3 nucleotides: TGTGCCAGCAGTTACGGGACTAGCGGGTACAATGAGCAGTTCTTC.

This sequence joins TRBV2 and TRBJ1-5, with D maybe TRBD1 (5 bases). Germline CDR1 SNHLY, CDR2 FYNNEI. V lost 3 bases to trimming and J lost 3 bases, with 9 bases between them. This CDR3 spans 14 amino acids. CDR3 nucleotide sequence: TGTGCCAGCAGTGACGTCAGGGTCAATCAGCCCCAGCATTTT. It encodes CASSDVRVNQPQHF.

The chain combines TRBV5-1 with TRBJ2-1, with 7 nucleotides matching TRBD1. In germline, CDR1 is SGHRS, CDR2 YFSETQ. The length of the CDR3 is 15 residues. With 2 bases clipped from V and 7 bases from J, the junction kept 9 bases outside the gene matches. The CDR3 loop is CASSFRQGVVNEQFF. Written as DNA, the CDR3 is TGCGCCAGCAGCTTTCGACAGGGAGTTGTAAATGAGCAGTTCTTC.